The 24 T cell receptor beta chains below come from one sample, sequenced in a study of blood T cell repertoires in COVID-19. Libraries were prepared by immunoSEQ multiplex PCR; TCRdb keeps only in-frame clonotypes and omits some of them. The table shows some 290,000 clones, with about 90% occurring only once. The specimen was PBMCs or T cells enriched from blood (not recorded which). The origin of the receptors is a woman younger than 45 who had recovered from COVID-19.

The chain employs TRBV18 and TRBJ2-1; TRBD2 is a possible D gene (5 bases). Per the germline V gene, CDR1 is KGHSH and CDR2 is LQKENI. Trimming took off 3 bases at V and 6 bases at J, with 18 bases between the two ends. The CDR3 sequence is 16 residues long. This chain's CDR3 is CASSPPGWELGNEQFF. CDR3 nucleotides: TGTGCCAGCTCACCTCCGGGCTGGGAGTTGGGCAATGAGCAGTTCTTC.

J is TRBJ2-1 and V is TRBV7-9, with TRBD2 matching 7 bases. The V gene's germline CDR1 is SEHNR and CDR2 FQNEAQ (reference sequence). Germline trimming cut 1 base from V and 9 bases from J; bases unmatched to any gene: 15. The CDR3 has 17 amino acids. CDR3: CASSLVGGSGTTAEQFF. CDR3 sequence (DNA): TGTGCCAGCAGCTTAGTGGGAGGTTCCGGGACTACGGCTGAGCAGTTCTTC. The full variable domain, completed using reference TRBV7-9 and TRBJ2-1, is DTGVSQNPRHKITKRGQNVTFRCDPISEHNRLYWYRQTLGQGPEFLTYFQNEAQLEKSRLLSDRFSAERPKGSFSTLEIQRTEQGDSAMYLCASSLVGGSGTTAEQFFGPGTRLTVL.

CDR3 bases: TGCAGCGCCGTTGACAGAGAAGTGGAGGGCTACACCTTC. Translation: CSAVDREVEGYTF. V and J are TRBV29-1 and TRBJ1-2; the D gene is possibly TRBD1 (5 bases). The CDR3 contains 13 residues. Trimming stripped 7 bases from V and 8 bases from J, with 20 bases between. Germline CDR1 and CDR2: SQVTM and ANQGSEA.

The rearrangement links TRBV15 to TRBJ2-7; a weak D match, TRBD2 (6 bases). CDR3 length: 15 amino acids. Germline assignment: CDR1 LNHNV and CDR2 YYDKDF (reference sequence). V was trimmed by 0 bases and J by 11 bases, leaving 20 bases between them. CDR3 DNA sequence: TGTGCCACCAGCAGAGATTACTCAAGCGATTCGGGGGAGTACTTC. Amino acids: CATSRDYSSDSGEYF.

This chain's CDR3 is CASSPGTGFQETQYF. CDR3 bases: TGTGCCAGCAGCCCCGGGACAGGGTTCCAAGAGACCCAGTACTTC. The genes are TRBV7-2 and TRBJ2-5; 9 bases align to TRBD1. CDR1 and CDR2 (germline): SGHTA, FQGNSA. There are 15 residues in the CDR3. J was trimmed by 1 base and V by 5 bases; bases with no gene match: 5.

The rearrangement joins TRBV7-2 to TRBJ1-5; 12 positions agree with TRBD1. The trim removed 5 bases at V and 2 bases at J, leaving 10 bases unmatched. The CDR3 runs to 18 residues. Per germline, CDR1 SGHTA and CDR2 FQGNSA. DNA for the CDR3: TGTGCCAGCAGCCCACGGGGACAGGGGGCGATAGGCAATCAGCCCCAGCATTTT. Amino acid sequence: CASSPRGQGAIGNQPQHF.

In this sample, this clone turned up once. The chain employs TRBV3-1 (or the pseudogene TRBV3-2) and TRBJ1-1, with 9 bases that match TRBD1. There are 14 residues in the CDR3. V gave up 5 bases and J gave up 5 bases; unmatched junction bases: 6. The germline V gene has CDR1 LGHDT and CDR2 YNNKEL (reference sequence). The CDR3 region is CASSYQTGGTEAFF. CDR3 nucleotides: TGTGCCAGCAGCTACCAGACAGGGGGAACTGAAGCTTTCTTT.

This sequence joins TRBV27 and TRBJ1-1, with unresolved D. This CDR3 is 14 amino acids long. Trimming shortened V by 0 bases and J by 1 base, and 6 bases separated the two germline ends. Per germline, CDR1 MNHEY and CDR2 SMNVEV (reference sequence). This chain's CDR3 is CASSLSTPNTEAFF. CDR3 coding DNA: TGTGCCAGCAGTTTATCGACACCGAACACTGAAGCTTTCTTT.

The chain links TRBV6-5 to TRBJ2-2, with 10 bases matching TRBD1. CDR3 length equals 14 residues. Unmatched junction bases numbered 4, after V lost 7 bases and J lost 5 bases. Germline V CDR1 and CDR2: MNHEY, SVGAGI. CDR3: CASIGTGDTGELFF. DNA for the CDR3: TGTGCCAGCATAGGGACAGGGGATACCGGGGAGCTGTTTTTT.

CDR3 protein: CASSESGGVTGNTIYF. The DNA of the CDR3 is TGTGCCAGCAGTGAAAGCGGAGGGGTTACTGGAAACACCATATATTTT. V usage is TRBV6-1 and J usage is TRBJ1-3; perhaps TRBD1 as D (5 bases). Germline assignment: CDR1 MNHNS and CDR2 SASEGT. V was clipped by 2 bases and J by 2 bases, with 13 bases between them. This CDR3 spans 16 amino acids.

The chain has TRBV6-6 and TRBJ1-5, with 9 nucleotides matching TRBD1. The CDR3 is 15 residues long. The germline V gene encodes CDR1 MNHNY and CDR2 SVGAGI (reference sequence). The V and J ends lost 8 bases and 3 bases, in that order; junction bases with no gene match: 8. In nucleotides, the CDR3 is TGTGCCAGCGACGCCGGGACAGGGAACAATCAGCCCCAGCATTTT. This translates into CASDAGTGNNQPQHF.

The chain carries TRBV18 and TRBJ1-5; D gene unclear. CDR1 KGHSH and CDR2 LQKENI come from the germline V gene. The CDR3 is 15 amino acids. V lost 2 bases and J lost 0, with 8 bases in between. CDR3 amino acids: CASSPNKNSNQPQHF. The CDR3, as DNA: TGTGCCAGCTCACCAAATAAAAATAGCAATCAGCCCCAGCATTTT.

This CDR3 is CASSLEALVSYEQYF. In DNA form, the CDR3 reads TGTGCCAGCAGCTTAGAGGCCCTAGTTAGCTACGAGCAGTACTTC. The chain is built from TRBV7-6 and TRBJ2-7; the D is unclear. V dropped 1 base and J dropped 3 bases, with 13 bases sitting between them. Germline assignment: CDR1 SGHVS and CDR2 FNYEAQ. The length of the CDR3 is 15 residues.

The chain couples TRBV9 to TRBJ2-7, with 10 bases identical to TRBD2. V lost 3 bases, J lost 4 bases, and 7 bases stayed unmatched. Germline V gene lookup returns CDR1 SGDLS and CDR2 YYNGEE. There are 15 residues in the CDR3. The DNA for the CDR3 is TGTGCCAGCAGCGAGCGGGAGGGCCTCTCATACGAGCAGTACTTC. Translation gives CASSEREGLSYEQYF.

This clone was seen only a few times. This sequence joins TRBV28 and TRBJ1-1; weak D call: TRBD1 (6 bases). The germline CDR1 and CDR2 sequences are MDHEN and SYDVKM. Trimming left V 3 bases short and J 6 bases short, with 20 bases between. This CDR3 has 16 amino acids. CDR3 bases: TGTGCCAGCAGTTTTATTGGTGGCAGGGGCTTTGCTGAAGCTTTCTTT. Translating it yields CASSFIGGRGFAEAFF.

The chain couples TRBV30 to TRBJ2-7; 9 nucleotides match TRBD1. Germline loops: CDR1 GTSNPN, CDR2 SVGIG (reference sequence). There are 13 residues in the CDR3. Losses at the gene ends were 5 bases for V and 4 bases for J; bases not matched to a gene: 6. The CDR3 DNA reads TGTGCCTGGGGCACAGGGGGCGCGTACGAGCAGTACTTC. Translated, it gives CAWGTGGAYEQYF.

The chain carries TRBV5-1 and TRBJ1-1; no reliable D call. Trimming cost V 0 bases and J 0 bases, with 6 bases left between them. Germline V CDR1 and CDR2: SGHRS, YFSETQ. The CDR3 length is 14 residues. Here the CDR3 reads CASSLGRLNTEAFF. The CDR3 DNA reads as TGCGCCAGCAGCTTGGGCAGATTGAACACTGAAGCTTTCTTT.

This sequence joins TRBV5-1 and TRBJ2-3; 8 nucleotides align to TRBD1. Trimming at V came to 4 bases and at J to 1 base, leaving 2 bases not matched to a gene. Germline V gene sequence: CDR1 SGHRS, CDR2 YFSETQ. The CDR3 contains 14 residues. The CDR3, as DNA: TGCGCCAGCAGCCCGGGACAGGGCACAGATACGCAGTATTTT. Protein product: CASSPGQGTDTQYF. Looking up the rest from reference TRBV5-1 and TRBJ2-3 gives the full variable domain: KAGVTQTPRYLIKTRGQQVTLSCSPISGHRSVSWYQQTPGQGLQFLFEYFSETQRNKGNFPGRFSGRQFSNSRSEMNVSTLELGDSALYLCASSPGQGTDTQYFGPGTRLTVL.

The DNA for the CDR3 is TGTGCCACCAGCAGAGGGGCAGCTGGAAACACCATATATTTT. Translated, it gives CATSRGAAGNTIYF. The chain links TRBV15 to TRBJ1-3; D gene unclear. This CDR3 has 14 residues. Trimming took 1 base from V and 2 from J, leaving 6 bases between them. Germline V lookup: CDR1 LNHNV, CDR2 YYDKDF (reference sequence).

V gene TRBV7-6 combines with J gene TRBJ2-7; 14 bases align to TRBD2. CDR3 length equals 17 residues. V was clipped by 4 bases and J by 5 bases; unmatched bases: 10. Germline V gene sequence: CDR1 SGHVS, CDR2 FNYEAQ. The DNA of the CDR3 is TGTGCCAGCAGCTCCCGAGGGACTAGCGGGAGCCCCCACGAGCAGTACTTC. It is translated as CASSSRGTSGSPHEQYF.

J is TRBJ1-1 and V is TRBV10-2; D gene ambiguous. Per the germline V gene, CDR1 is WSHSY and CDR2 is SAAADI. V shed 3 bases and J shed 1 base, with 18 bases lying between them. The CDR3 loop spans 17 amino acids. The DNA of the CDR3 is TGCGCCAGCAGTGACTATAGTTTTCCCGTTGGGAACACTGAAGCTTTCTTT. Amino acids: CASSDYSFPVGNTEAFF.

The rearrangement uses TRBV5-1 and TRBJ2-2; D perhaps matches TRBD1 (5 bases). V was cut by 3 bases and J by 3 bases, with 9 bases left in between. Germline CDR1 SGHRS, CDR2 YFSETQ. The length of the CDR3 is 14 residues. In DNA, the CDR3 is TGCGCCAGCAGCTCAGGGTTAGACACCGGGGAGCTGTTTTTT. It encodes CASSSGLDTGELFF. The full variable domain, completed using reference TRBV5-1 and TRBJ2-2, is KAGVTQTPRYLIKTRGQQVTLSCSPISGHRSVSWYQQTPGQGLQFLFEYFSETQRNKGNFPGRFSGRQFSNSRSEMNVSTLELGDSALYLCASSSGLDTGELFFGEGSRLTVL.

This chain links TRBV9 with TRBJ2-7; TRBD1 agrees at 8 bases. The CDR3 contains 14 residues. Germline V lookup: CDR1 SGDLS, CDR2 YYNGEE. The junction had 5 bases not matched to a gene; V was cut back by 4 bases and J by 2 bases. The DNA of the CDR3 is TGTGCCAGCAGCATGACAGGGGCCCCCTACGAGCAGTACTTC. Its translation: CASSMTGAPYEQYF.

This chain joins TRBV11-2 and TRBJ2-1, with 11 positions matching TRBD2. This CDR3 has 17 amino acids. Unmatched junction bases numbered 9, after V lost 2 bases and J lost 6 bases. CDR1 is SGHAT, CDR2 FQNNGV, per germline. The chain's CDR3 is CASSLLLSSGRINEQFF. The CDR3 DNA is TGTGCCAGCAGCTTACTTTTATCTAGCGGGAGGATCAATGAGCAGTTCTTC.